Ten or more counts support the clone carrying this TCR beta chain. The antigen is unknown. The time point is: sample taken at primary tumor resection. These data come from a study of spatial heterogeneity in lung cancer. MiXCR was run by TCRdb on the 5' RACE reads, yielding one entry per CDR3 protein. The sample lists under 7,000 distinct CDR3 sequences, approximately 14% occurring once. Study results and limitations: Tumors with more nonsynonymous mutations had more expanded intratumoral alpha and beta TCRs.

This receptor was obtained from a male donor with early-stage non-small cell lung cancer. The material sequenced was lung tumor tissue, taken at surgery.

CDR3 region: CASSYTSDTQYF. As DNA, the CDR3 is TGTGCCAGCAGTTACACGTCAGATACGCAGTATTTT. The J gene is TRBJ2-3, the V gene TRBV6-6; D uncertain. CDR3 length: 12 residues. Germline V gene sequence: CDR1 MNHNY, CDR2 SVGAGI (reference sequence). Between the trimmed V and J ends, which lost 2 bases and 4 bases, there was a span of 4 bases.